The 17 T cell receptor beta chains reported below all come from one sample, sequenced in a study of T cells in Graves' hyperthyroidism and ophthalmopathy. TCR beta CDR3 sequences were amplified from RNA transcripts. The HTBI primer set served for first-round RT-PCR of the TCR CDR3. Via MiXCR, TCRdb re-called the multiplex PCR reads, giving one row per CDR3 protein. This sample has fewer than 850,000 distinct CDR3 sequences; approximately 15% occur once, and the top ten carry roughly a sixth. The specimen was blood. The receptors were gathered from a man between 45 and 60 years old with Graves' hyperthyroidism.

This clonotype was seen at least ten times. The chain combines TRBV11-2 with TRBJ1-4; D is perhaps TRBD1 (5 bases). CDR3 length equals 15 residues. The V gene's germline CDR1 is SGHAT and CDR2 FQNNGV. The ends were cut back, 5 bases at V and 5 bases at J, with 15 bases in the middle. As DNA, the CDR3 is TGTGCCAGCAGCAGGGACGAACTGATCAATGAAAAACTGTTTTTT. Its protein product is CASSRDELINEKLFF.

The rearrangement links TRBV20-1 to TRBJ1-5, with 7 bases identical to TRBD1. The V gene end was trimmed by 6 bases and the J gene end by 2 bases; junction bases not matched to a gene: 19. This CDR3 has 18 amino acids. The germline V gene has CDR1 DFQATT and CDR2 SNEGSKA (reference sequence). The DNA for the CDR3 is TGCAGTGCCTGGCCCGTGTTTGCGACAGGGCTTGGCAATCAGCCCCAGCATTTT. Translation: CSAWPVFATGLGNQPQHF.

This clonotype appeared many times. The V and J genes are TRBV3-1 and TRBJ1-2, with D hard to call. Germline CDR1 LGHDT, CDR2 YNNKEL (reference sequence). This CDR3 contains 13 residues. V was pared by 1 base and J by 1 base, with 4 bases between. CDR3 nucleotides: TGTGCCAGCAGCCAAGGCAGTAACTATGGCTACACCTTC. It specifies CASSQGSNYGYTF. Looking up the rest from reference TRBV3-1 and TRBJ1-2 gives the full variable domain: DTAVSQTPKYLVTQMGNDKSIKCEQNLGHDTMYWYKQDSKKFLKIMFSYNNKELIINETVPNRFSPKSPDKAHLNLHINSLELGDSAVYFCASSQGSNYGYTFGSGTRLTVV.

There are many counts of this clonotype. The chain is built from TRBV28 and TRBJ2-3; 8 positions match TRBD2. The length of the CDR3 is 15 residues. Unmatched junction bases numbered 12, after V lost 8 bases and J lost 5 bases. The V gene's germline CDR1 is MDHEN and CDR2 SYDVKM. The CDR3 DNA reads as TGTGCCAGCCTCTCCGAGCGGGAGTTTAGAGATACGCAGTATTTT. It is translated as CASLSEREFRDTQYF.

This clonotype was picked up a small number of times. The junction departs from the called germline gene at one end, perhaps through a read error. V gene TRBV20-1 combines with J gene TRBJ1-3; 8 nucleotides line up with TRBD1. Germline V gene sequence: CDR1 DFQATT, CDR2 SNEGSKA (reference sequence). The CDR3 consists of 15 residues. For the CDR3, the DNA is TGCAGTGCTCACGGAGGACAGGGTACTGGAAACACCATCTATTTT. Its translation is CSAHGGQGTGNTIYF.

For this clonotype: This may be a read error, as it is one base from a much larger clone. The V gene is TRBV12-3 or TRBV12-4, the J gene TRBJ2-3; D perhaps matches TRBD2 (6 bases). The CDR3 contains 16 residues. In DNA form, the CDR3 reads TGTGCCAGCAGTTTCAGTCGGGTAACTAGCACAGATATGCAGTATTTT. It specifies CASSFSRVTSTDMQYF.

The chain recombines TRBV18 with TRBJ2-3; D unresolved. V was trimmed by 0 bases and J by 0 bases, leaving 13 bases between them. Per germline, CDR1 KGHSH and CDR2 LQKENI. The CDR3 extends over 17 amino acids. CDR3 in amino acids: CASSPPSASPSTDTQYF. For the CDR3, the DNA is TGTGCCAGCTCACCACCCTCAGCGAGCCCCAGCACAGATACGCAGTATTTT.

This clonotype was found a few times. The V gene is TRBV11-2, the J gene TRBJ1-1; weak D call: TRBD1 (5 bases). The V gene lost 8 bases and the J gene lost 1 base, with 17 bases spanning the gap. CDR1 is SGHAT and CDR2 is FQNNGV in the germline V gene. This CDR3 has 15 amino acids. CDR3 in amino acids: CASARKGVTNTEAFF. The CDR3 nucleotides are TGTGCCAGCGCCAGGAAAGGGGTTACGAACACTGAAGCTTTCTTT.

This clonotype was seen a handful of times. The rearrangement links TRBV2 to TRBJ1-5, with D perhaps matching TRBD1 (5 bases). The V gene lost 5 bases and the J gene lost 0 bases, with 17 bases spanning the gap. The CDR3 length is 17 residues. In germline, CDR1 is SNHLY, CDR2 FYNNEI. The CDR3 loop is CASSKQRQPDSNQPQHF. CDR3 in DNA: TGTGCCAGCAGTAAACAACGACAGCCAGATAGCAATCAGCCCCAGCATTTT.

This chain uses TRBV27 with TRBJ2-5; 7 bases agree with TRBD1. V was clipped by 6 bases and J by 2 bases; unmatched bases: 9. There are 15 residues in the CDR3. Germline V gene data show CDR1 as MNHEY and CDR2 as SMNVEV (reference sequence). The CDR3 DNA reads TGTGCCAGCAGCCAAGCCTCGACAGGGCAAGAGACCCAGTACTTC. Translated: CASSQASTGQETQYF.

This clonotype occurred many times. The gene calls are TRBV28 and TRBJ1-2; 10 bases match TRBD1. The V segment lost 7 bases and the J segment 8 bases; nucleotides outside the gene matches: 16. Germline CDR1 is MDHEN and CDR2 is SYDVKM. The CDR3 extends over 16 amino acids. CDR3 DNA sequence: TGTGCCAGCACCGTGACAGGGGGCAGTTTTTCGGGCGGCTACACCTTC. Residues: CASTVTGGSFSGGYTF.

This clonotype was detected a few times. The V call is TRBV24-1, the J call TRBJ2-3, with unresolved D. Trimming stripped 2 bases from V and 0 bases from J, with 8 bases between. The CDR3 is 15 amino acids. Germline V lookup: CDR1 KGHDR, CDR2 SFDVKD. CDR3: CATSDSWGSTDTQYF. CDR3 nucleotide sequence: TGTGCCACCAGTGATTCTTGGGGTAGCACAGATACGCAGTATTTT.

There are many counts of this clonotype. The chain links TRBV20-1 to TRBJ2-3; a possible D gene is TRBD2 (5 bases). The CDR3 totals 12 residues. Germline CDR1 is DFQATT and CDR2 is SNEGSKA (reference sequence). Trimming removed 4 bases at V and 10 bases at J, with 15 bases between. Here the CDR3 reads CSAIWTVDAQYF. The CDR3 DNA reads TGCAGTGCTATCTGGACTGTTGATGCGCAGTATTTT.

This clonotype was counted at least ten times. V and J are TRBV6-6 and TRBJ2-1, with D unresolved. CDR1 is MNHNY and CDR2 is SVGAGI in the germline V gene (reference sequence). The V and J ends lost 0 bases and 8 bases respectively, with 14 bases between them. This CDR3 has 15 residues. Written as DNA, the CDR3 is TGTGCCAGCAGTTACTCGGGTGACTTCCGTTATGAGCAGTTCTTC. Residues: CASSYSGDFRYEQFF.

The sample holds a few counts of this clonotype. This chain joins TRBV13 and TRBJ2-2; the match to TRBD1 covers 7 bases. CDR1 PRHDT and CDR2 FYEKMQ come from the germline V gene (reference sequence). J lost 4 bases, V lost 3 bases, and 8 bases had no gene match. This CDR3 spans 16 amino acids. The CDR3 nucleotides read TGTGCCAGCAGCTTCGGCAGGGGGATTATCACCGGGGAGCTGTTTTTT. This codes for CASSFGRGIITGELFF.

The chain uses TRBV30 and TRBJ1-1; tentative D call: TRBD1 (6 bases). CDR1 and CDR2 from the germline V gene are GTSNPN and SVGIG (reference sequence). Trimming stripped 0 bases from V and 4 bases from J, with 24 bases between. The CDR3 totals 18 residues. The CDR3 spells CAWSVVQWTEIKFTEAFF. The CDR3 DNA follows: TGTGCCTGGAGTGTAGTTCAATGGACAGAGATCAAATTCACTGAAGCTTTCTTT. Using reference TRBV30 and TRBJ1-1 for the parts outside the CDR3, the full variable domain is SQTIHQWPATLVQPVGSPLSLECTVEGTSNPNLYWYRQAAGRGLQLLFYSVGIGQISSEVPQNLSASRPQDRQFILSSKKLLLSDSGFYLCAWSVVQWTEIKFTEAFFGQGTRLTVV.

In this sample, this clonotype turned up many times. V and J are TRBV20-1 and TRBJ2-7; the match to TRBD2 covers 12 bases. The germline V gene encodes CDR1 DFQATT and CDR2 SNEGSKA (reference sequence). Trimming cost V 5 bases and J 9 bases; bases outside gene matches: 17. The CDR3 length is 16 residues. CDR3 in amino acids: CSASPGGLAGSTGQYF. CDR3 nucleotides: TGCAGTGCTTCCCCCGGGGGACTAGCGGGTAGTACGGGGCAGTACTTC.